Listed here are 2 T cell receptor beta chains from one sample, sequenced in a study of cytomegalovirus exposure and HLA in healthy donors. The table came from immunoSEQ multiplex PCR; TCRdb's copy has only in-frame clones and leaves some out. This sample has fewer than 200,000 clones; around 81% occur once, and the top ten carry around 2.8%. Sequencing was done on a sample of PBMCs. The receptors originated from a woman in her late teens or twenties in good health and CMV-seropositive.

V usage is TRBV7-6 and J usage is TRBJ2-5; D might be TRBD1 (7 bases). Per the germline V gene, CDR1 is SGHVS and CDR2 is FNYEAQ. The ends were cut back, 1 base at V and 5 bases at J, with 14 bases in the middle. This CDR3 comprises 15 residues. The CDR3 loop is CASSLGQGGSETQYF. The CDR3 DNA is TGTGCCAGCAGCTTAGGTCAGGGGGGCTCGGAGACCCAGTACTTC.

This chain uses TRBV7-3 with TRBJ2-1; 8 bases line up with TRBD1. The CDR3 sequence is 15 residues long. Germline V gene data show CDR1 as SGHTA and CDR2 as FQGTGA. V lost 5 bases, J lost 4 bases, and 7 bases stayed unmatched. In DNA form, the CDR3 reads TGTGCCAGCAGCCCCGGGACAGGATTTTACAATGAGCAGTTCTTC. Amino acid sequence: CASSPGTGFYNEQFF.